This TCR beta chain comes out of a study of T-cell reconstitution after alpha-beta-depleted transplantation in children. This sample's TCRbeta library carried unique molecular identifier barcodes. TCRdb called the PCR reads again in MiXCR, with one record for every CDR3 protein. The sample has around 210,000 distinct CDR3 sequences, approximately 7% seen once; the top ten hold 5% to 6.5%. The TCR comes from a boy aged 2 to 10 with acute lymphoblastic leukemia, due to receive a stem cell transplant. The specimen was PBMCs, collected before TCRalphabeta/CD19-depleted stem cell transplant.

CDR3 sequence reads: CSARDWGLAGAEEQYF. For the CDR3, the DNA is TGCAGTGCTAGGGATTGGGGGCTAGCGGGGGCGGAAGAGCAGTACTTC. The chain recombines TRBV20-1 with TRBJ2-7, with 10 bases matching TRBD2. In germline, CDR1 is DFQATT, CDR2 SNEGSKA (reference sequence). The CDR3 has 16 amino acids. V shed 3 bases and J 7 bases; nucleotides not matched to a gene: 15.